Below, 15 T cell receptor beta chains from the same sample are listed, as sequenced in a study of T-cell memory formation after mild COVID-19. MiXCR, run by TCRdb on the 5' RACE reads, gives a single entry per CDR3 protein. The data contain about 300,000 distinct CDR3 sequences, approximately 20% of them singletons. Sequenced: PBMCs or a T cell subset sorted from them (not recorded which). The receptors originated from a man aged 18 to 35 who had mild COVID-19 (a few samples of this study predate the infection). Cell type and time point are not known.

The chain has TRBV5-6 and TRBJ2-3; tentatively, D is TRBD1 or TRBD2 (6 bases each). Germline lookup yields CDR1 SGHDT and CDR2 YYEEEE. V was cut by 2 bases and J by 0 bases, with 10 bases left in between. The CDR3 spans 15 residues. The CDR3 nucleotides read TGTGCCAGCAGCTTCGGGGGCCCTAGCACAGATACGCAGTATTTT. The encoded protein is CASSFGGPSTDTQYF.

The J gene is TRBJ2-2, the V gene TRBV5-1; 8 bases match TRBD1. CDR3 size: 14 residues. Germline V gene data show CDR1 as SGHRS and CDR2 as YFSETQ. The V gene end was trimmed by 9 bases and the J gene end by 7 bases; junction bases not matched to a gene: 11. CDR3: CATHPRGLSGELFF. CDR3 coding DNA: TGCGCCACCCACCCCAGGGGGCTGAGCGGGGAGCTGTTTTTT.

This clonotype has at least ten counts. The V and J genes are TRBV12-3 or TRBV12-4 and TRBJ2-3; the D is unclear. Trimming left V 3 bases short and J 10 bases short, with 8 bases between. CDR3 size: 11 residues. As DNA, the CDR3 is TGTGCCAGCAGTTTGGCGAATGCGCAGTATTTT. It codes for CASSLANAQYF.

This clonotype has more than one count but fewer than ten. The chain recombines TRBV5-6 with TRBJ1-2, with D possibly being TRBD1 (6 bases). Germline V CDR1 and CDR2: SGHDT, YYEEEE. V gave up 4 bases and J gave up 3 bases, with 13 bases separating them. The CDR3 runs 14 residues. The CDR3 nucleotides are TGTGCCAGCAGCGGCACCCGGGGGCACTATGGCTACACCTTC. This gives the protein CASSGTRGHYGYTF.

This clonotype came up a few times. The V and J genes are TRBV6-1 and TRBJ2-1, with 10 bases aligning to TRBD2. Germline-derived CDR1 and CDR2 are MNHNS and SASEGT. V dropped 6 bases and J dropped 3; count of bases not matched to a gene: 8. The CDR3 has 16 amino acids. The CDR3 DNA reads TGTGCCAGCAGGGGACTAGCGCCTGTGGGCTACAATGAGCAGTTCTTC. Amino acids: CASRGLAPVGYNEQFF.

The chain recombines TRBV14 with TRBJ2-7; 8 bases fit TRBD2. This CDR3 has 14 amino acids. The V segment lost 5 bases and the J segment 6 bases; nucleotides outside the gene matches: 9. Per the germline V gene, CDR1 is SGHDN and CDR2 is FVKESK. The CDR3 is CASSFHGTRGEQYF. The CDR3 bases are TGTGCCAGCAGCTTCCACGGGACTAGAGGCGAGCAGTACTTC.

The chain employs TRBV5-4 and TRBJ2-7, with a tentative D call TRBD2 (5 bases). CDR3 length equals 13 residues. V was shortened by 2 bases and J by 2 bases, with 8 bases between the two germline ends. Germline V lookup: CDR1 SGHNT, CDR2 YYREEE (reference sequence). This CDR3 is CASSFFGAYEQYV. The CDR3 nucleotides read TGTGCCAGCAGCTTCTTCGGGGCCTACGAGCAGTACGTC.

The genes are TRBV5-4 and TRBJ1-6; D is undetermined. Germline V gene sequence: CDR1 SGHNT, CDR2 YYREEE (reference sequence). The CDR3 has 16 amino acids. V lost 1 base and J lost 8, with 16 bases in between. The CDR3 loop reads CASSLNVAQLDSPLHF. DNA of the CDR3: TGTGCCAGCAGCTTGAACGTGGCTCAGTTAGATTCACCCCTCCACTTT.

This chain uses TRBV7-9 with TRBJ2-3; unclear D gene. The CDR3 runs 14 residues. Per the germline V gene, CDR1 is SEHNR and CDR2 is FQNEAQ (reference sequence). V lost 4 bases and J lost 4, with 12 bases in between. CDR3 coding DNA: TGTGCCAGCAGCTCCCTATCAATTCCAGATACGCAGTATTTT. This gives the protein CASSSLSIPDTQYF.

Only a few counts were recorded for this clonotype. The chain employs TRBV7-9 and TRBJ1-6; D gene uncertain. The V end was cut by 5 bases, the J end by 11 bases, with 13 bases between. The CDR3 is made up of 13 amino acids. From germline, CDR1 is SEHNR and CDR2 FQNEAQ (reference sequence). CDR3 nucleotide sequence: TGTGCCAGCAGCGTGGCCTCTGGGGCACCCCTCCACTTT. Protein sequence: CASSVASGAPLHF.

The gene calls are TRBV7-2 and TRBJ2-7; D call uncertain. Germline V gives CDR1 SGHTA, CDR2 FQGNSA. V lost 5 bases to trimming and J lost 6 bases, with 14 bases between them. This CDR3 spans 13 amino acids. The CDR3 nucleotides read TGTGCCAGCAGCCCTGGCTTAGGGTTCGAGCAGTACGTC. Amino acid sequence: CASSPGLGFEQYV.

The V and J genes are TRBV27 and TRBJ2-1, with D perhaps TRBD1 (6 bases). This CDR3 comprises 14 residues. The germline V gene has CDR1 MNHEY and CDR2 SMNVEV (reference sequence). V was clipped by 6 bases and J by 7 bases, with 16 bases between them. The chain's CDR3 is CASREAGVGNEQFF. The CDR3 region has the DNA TGTGCCAGCAGGGAGGCAGGGGTCGGGAATGAGCAGTTCTTC.

J is TRBJ2-1 and V is TRBV2, with D maybe TRBD2 (6 bases). The germline V gene has CDR1 SNHLY and CDR2 FYNNEI. The CDR3 spans 13 residues. The germline V and J ends were trimmed by 4 bases and 8 bases, with 12 bases remaining between them. The CDR3 sequence is CASSGRGPDEQFF. The CDR3 region has the DNA TGTGCCAGCAGTGGGAGGGGTCCCGATGAGCAGTTCTTC. The variable domain in full, with the rest retrieved from reference TRBV2 and TRBJ2-1, is EPEVTQTPSHQVTQMGQEVILRCVPISNHLYFYWYRQILGQKVEFLVSFYNNEISEKSEIFDDQFSVERPDGSNFTLKIRSTKLEDSAMYFCASSGRGPDEQFFGPGTRLTVL.

The chain is built from TRBV18 and TRBJ2-1; 9 bases are shared with TRBD1. The CDR3 sequence is 16 residues long. Germline CDR1 KGHSH, CDR2 LQKENI. J was trimmed by 5 bases and V by 3 bases; bases with no gene match: 8. The CDR3: CASSPLLGQGNNEQFF. DNA for the CDR3: TGTGCCAGCTCACCCCTGCTCGGACAGGGGAACAATGAGCAGTTCTTC.

CDR3 protein: CASSPGFLYEQYF. CDR3 nucleotide sequence: TGTGCCAGCAGCCCGGGATTCCTCTACGAGCAGTACTTC. The chain links TRBV7-7 to TRBJ2-7; maybe TRBD2 (5 bases). Trimming shortened V by 5 bases and J by 3 bases, and 11 bases separated the two germline ends. The CDR3 contains 13 residues. The germline V gene has CDR1 SSHAT and CDR2 FNYEAQ (reference sequence).